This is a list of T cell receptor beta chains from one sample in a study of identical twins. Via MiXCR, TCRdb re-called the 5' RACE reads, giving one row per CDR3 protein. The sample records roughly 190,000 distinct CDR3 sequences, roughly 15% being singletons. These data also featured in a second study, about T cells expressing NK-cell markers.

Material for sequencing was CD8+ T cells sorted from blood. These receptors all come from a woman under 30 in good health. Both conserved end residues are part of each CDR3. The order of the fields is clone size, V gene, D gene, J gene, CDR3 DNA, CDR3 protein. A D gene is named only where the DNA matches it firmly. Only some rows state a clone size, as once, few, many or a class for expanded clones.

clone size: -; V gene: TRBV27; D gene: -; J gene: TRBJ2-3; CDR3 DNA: TGTGCCAGCAGTCACCTCCGAGAAGAGGCAGATACGCAGTATTTT; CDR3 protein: CASSHLREEADTQYF
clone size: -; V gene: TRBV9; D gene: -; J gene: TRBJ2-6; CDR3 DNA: TGTGCCAGCAAAGACGACAGATCTGGGGCCAACGTCCTGACTTTC; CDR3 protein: CASKDDRSGANVLTF
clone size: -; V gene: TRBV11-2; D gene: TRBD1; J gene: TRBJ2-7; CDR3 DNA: TGTGCCAGCAGCTTTTTCCAGGGGGCTGCCTACGAGCAGTACTTC; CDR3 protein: CASSFFQGAAYEQYF
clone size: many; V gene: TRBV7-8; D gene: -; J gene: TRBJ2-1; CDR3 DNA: TGTGCCAGCACCCCGGACTCCTACAATGAGCAGTTCTTC; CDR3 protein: CASTPDSYNEQFF
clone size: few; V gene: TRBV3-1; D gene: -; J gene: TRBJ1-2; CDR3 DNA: TGTGCCAGCAGTCCAAGGAGAGACAGGCCCATCTATGGCTACACCTTC; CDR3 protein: CASSPRRDRPIYGYTF
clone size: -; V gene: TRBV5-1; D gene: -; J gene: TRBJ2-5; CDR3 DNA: TGCGCCAGCAGCTTGGTGCCCCCAGAGACCCAGTACTTC; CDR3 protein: CASSLVPPETQYF
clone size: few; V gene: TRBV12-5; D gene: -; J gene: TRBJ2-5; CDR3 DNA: TGTGCTAGTGGTCTGGCCGGTACCCAGTACTTC; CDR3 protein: CASGLAGTQYF
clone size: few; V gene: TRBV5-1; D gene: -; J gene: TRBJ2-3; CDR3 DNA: TGCGCCAGCAGCTTGGTCGGGACACTTACAAAGGGTGCAGATACGCAGTATTTT; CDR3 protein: CASSLVGTLTKGADTQYF
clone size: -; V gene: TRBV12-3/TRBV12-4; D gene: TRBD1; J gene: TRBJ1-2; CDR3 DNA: TGTGCCAGCAGTTCGGACAGGGCGTGGGGCTACACCTTC; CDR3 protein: CASSSDRAWGYTF
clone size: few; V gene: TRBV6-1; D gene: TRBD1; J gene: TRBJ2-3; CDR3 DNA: TGTGCCAGCAGACCCGGACAGGGAGATACGCAGTATTTT; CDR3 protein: CASRPGQGDTQYF
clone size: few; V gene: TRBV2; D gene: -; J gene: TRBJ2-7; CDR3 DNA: TGTGCCAGCAGTGAAGCAGGAATGGACTACGAGCAGTACTTC; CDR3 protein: CASSEAGMDYEQYF
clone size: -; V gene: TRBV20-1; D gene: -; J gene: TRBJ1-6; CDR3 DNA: TGCAGTGCTAGTCCACAGGCGTTTTATAATTCACCCCTCCACTTT; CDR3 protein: CSASPQAFYNSPLHF
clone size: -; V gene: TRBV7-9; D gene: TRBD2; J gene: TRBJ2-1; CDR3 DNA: TGTGCCAGCAGCGTTAGCGGGAGTGAGCAGTTCTTC; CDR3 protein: CASSVSGSEQFF
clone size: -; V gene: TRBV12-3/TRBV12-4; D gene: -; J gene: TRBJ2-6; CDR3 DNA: TGTGCCAGCAGTTTATCAGGGGTGGGCAACGTCCTGACTTTC; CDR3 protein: CASSLSGVGNVLTF
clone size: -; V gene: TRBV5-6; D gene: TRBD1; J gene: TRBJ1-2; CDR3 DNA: TGTGCCAGCAGCTCAGTAACGACAGGGGGCGACTATGGCTACACCTTC; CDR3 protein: CASSSVTTGGDYGYTF
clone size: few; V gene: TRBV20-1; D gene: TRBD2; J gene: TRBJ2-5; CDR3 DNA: TGCAGTGCTAGAGAGGGCGGGAGGGCCGGCGGGGAGACCCAGTACTTC; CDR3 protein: CSAREGGRAGGETQYF
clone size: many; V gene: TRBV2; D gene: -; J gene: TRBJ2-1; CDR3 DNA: TGTGCCGAGCGGACAGAAGCCTATGAGCAGTTCTTC; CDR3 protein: CAERTEAYEQFF
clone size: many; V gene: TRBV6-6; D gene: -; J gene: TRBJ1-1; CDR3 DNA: TGTGCCAGCAGTTCAGCCACTGAAGCTTTCTTT; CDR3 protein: CASSSATEAFF
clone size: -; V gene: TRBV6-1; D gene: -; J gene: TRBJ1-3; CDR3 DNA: TGTGCCAGCAGCGCCGGGACTTCCGGAAACACCATATATTTT; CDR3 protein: CASSAGTSGNTIYF
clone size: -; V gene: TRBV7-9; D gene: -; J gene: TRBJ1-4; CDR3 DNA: TGTGCCAGCAGCAAACCTCCACCCGAATCGGAACTGTTTTTT; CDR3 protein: CASSKPPPESELFF
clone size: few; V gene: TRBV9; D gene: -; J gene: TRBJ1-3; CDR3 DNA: TGTGCCAGCAGCGAACCCGGAAACACCATATATTTT; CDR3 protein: CASSEPGNTIYF
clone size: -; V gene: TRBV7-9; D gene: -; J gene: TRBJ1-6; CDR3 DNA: TGTGCCAGCAGCCCCATCGGGACCTCTCGGGAGTCACCCCTCCACTTT; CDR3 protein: CASSPIGTSRESPLHF
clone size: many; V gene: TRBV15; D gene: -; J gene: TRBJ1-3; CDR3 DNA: TGTGCCACCAGCAGAGTTCCAGACACCATATATTTT; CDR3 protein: CATSRVPDTIYF
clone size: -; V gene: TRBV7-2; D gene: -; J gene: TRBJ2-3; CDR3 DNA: TGTGCCAGCAGCTTCCCAGGGAGGAATACGCAGTATTTT; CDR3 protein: CASSFPGRNTQYF
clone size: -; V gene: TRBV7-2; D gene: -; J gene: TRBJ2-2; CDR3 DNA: TGTGCCAGCAGCTTCTCACAGGGTACCGGGGAGCTGTTTTTT; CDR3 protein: CASSFSQGTGELFF
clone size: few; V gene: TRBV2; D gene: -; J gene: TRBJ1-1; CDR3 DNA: TGTGCCAGCCCCCAGGGGAGGAACACTGAAGCTTTCTTT; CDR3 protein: CASPQGRNTEAFF
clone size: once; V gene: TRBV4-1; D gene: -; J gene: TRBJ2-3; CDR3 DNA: TGCGCCAGCAGCCAAACCAGATGGGGTCCCTCTAGCACAGATACGCAGTATTTT; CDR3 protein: CASSQTRWGPSSTDTQYF
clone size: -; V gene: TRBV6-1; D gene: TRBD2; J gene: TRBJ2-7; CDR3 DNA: TGTGCCAGCAGGCCCGGGGGGGACTACGAGCAGTACTTC; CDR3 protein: CASRPGGDYEQYF
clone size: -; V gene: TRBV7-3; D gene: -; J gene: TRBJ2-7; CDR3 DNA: TGTGCCAGCAGCCCCGGACATAGCTCCTACGAGCAGTACTTC; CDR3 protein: CASSPGHSSYEQYF
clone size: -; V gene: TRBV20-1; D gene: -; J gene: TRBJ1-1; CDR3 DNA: TGCAGTGCTAGGGACAACCGGCACACTGAAGCTTTCTTT; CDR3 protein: CSARDNRHTEAFF
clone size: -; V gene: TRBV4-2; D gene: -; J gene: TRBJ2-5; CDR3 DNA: TGTGCCAGCAGCCAAGCACTCGTAGGGGTTGGGATAGCCCAGTACTTC; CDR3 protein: CASSQALVGVGIAQYF
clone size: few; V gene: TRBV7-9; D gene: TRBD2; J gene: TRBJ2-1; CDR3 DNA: TGTGCCAGCAGCCTAGCGGGGGGGACGAGGAATGAGCAGTTCTTC; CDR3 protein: CASSLAGGTRNEQFF
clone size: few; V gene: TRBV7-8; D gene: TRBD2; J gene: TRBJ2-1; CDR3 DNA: TGTGCCAGCAGCCATGGACTAGCCATTAGCTCCTACAATGAGCAGTTCTTC; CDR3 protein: CASSHGLAISSYNEQFF
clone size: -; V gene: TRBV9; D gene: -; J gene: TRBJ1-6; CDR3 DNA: TGTGCCAGCATCGTGGGCTATGGTTCACCCCTCCACTTT; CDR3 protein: CASIVGYGSPLHF
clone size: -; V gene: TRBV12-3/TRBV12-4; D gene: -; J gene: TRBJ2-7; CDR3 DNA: TGTGCCAGCAGCGGGGGAGAAGGGAACTACGAGCAGTACTTC; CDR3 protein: CASSGGEGNYEQYF
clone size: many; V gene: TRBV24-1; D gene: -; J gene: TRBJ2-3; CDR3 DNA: TGTGCCACCAGTGCCAGCACAGATACGCAGTATTTT; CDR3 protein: CATSASTDTQYF
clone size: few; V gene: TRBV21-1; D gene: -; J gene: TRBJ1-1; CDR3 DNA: TGTGCCAGCAGCAAAGTCGTCCACAGGGAAGGGGGTGAAGCTTTCTTT; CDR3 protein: CASSKVVHREGGEAFF
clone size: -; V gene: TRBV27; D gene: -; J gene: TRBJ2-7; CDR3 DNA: TGTGCCAGCAGTGGGTCAACGTTGGTGCAGTACTTC; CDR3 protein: CASSGSTLVQYF
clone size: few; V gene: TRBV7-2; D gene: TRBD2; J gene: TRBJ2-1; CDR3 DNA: TGTGCCAGCAGCTCTTCGCGGGAGCGAGGCAATGAGCAGTTCTTC; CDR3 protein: CASSSSRERGNEQFF
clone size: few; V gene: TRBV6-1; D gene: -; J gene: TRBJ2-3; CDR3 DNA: TGTGCCAGCAGCGAAAGAGGGAGGTACAGACCCACAGATACGCAGTATTTT; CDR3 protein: CASSERGRYRPTDTQYF
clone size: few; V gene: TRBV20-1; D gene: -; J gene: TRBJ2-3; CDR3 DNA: TGCAGTGCAGCGGAGAGCACAGATACGCAGTATTTT; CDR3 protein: CSAAESTDTQYF
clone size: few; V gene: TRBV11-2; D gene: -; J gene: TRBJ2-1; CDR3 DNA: TGTGCCAGCAGCTTATTGGGGCCGAGCAATGAGCAGTTCTTC; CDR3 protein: CASSLLGPSNEQFF
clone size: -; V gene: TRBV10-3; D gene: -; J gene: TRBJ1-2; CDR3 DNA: TGTGCCATCAGTGGTTCTTTGACCCCGCCCGCCTATGGCTACACCTTC; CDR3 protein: CAISGSLTPPAYGYTF
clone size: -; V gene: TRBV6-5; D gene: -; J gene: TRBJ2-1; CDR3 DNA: TGTGCCAGCAGTTATTTGGCCTACAATGAGCAGTTCTTC; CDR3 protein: CASSYLAYNEQFF
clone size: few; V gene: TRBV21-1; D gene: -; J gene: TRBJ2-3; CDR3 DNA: TGTGCCAGCACCCTTTCCGGGACAGGGTTTCGAGATACGCAGTATTTT; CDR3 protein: CASTLSGTGFRDTQYF
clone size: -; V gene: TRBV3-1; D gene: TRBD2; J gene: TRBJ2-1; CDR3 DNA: TGTGCCAGCAGCTTGCGGGAGGGAAACAATGAGCAGTTCTTC; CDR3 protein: CASSLREGNNEQFF
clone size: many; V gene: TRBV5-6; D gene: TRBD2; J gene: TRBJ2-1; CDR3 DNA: TGTGCCAGCGGTGGGTCGGGGACTAGCGGATACAATGAGCAGTTCTTC; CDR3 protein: CASGGSGTSGYNEQFF
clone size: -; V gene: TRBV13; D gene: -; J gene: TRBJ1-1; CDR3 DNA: TGTGCCAGCAGCCCCCAGCAGAATGAAGCTTTCTTT; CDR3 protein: CASSPQQNEAFF
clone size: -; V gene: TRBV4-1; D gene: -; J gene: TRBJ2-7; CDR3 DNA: TGCGCCAGCAGCCAAGATTCCGAGGGGATCGCCTACGAGCAGTACTTC; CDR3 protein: CASSQDSEGIAYEQYF
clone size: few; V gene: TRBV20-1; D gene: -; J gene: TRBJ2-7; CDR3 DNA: TGCAGTGCTAGAGATGAGGGGAGCTACGAGCAGTACTTC; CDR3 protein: CSARDEGSYEQYF
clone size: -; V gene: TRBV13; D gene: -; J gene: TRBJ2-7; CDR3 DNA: TGTGCCAGCAGAAAGAGCGGGCCTAACTCCTACGAGCAGTACTTC; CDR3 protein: CASRKSGPNSYEQYF
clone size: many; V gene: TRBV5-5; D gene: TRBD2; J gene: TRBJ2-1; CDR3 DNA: TGTGCCAGCAGCTGGAGCGGGGGGTTGAATGAGCAGTTCTTC; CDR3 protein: CASSWSGGLNEQFF
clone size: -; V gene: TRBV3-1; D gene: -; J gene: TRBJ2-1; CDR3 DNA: TGTGCCAGCAGCCAAATTCAGAACAATGAGCAGTTCTTC; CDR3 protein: CASSQIQNNEQFF